This passage covers 7 T cell receptor beta chains from one sample sequenced in a study of identical twins. TCRdb redid the calling of the 5' RACE reads with MiXCR, one entry per CDR3 protein. The table lists about 730,000 distinct CDR3 sequences, around 20% of them singletons. These data were likewise used in another study, on T cells expressing NK-cell markers.

The sequenced material came from PBMCs. Source of these receptors: a woman aged 18-29 years in good health.

A few counts support this clonotype. The chain uses TRBV29-1 and TRBJ2-3; TRBD2 matches 9 bases. This CDR3 has 15 amino acids. Germline values: CDR1 SQVTM, CDR2 ANQGSEA. The V and J ends lost 1 base and 2 bases, in that order; junction bases with no gene match: 4. CDR3 in DNA: TGCAGCGTTGAAGGGCGGGAGGGGGACACAGATACGCAGTATTTT. Translation gives CSVEGREGDTDTQYF.

The DNA of the CDR3 is TGTGCCAGCAGCTTGGCTATGTACGAGCAGTACTTC. This encodes CASSLAMYEQYF. The rearrangement links TRBV5-6 to TRBJ2-7; D not certain. Germline assignment: CDR1 SGHDT and CDR2 YYEEEE. The CDR3 extends over 12 amino acids. The V end lost 0 bases, the J end lost 4 bases, and 5 bases lay between the germline ends.

The sample holds many counts of this clonotype. The chain combines TRBV6-1 with TRBJ1-3; D might be TRBD1 (6 bases). The CDR3 consists of 14 residues. V was cut by 3 bases and J by 0 bases, with 6 bases left in between. Germline-derived CDR1 and CDR2 are MNHNS and SASEGT. CDR3 DNA sequence: TGTGCCAGCAGTGAGGACAGCTCTGGAAACACCATATATTTT. Its translation: CASSEDSSGNTIYF.

This clonotype was found a few times. The chain recombines TRBV12-3 or TRBV12-4 with TRBJ2-1; the match to TRBD2 covers 12 bases. The CDR3 covers 15 residues. Trimming cost V 6 bases and J 14 bases; bases outside gene matches: 14. DNA of the CDR3: TGTGCCAGCAGCAGGGGGCTAGCGGGAGGGCCCCTTGAGTTCTTC. It codes for CASSRGLAGGPLEFF.

This clonotype was observed a handful of times. This chain uses TRBV6-1 with TRBJ2-7; 12 bases align to TRBD2. V gave up 7 bases and J gave up 4 bases; unmatched junction bases: 8. Germline V gene sequence: CDR1 MNHNS, CDR2 SASEGT. The CDR3 runs 15 residues. The CDR3 DNA is TGTGCCAGCACCTTGACTAGCGGGAGTGATTACGAGCAGTACTTC. Translation gives CASTLTSGSDYEQYF.

The sample holds a few counts of this clonotype. The chain links TRBV5-5 to TRBJ1-1; 10 positions agree with TRBD1. The CDR3 has 14 residues. Germline CDR1 and CDR2: SGHKS and YYEKEE (reference sequence). V trimming: 2 bases; J trimming: 7 bases; junction bases outside the gene matches: 5. The CDR3 region is CASSLRQGAGEAFF. As DNA, the CDR3 is TGTGCCAGCAGCTTACGACAGGGGGCCGGTGAAGCTTTCTTT. Variable domain in full (rest from reference TRBV5-5 and TRBJ1-1): DAGVTQSPTHLIKTRGQQVTLRCSPISGHKSVSWYQQVLGQGPQFIFQYYEKEERGRGNFPDRFSARQFPNYSSELNVNALLLGDSALYLCASSLRQGAGEAFFGQGTRLTVV.

This clonotype occurred a few times. The chain employs TRBV7-9 and TRBJ1-5; D unresolved. Trimming cost V 4 bases and J 7 bases, with 8 bases left between them. This CDR3 region has 12 residues. Germline CDR1 is SEHNR and CDR2 is FQNEAQ (reference sequence). The chain's CDR3 is CASSSVGQPQHF. Written as DNA, the CDR3 is TGTGCCAGCAGCTCGGTCGGACAGCCCCAGCATTTT.